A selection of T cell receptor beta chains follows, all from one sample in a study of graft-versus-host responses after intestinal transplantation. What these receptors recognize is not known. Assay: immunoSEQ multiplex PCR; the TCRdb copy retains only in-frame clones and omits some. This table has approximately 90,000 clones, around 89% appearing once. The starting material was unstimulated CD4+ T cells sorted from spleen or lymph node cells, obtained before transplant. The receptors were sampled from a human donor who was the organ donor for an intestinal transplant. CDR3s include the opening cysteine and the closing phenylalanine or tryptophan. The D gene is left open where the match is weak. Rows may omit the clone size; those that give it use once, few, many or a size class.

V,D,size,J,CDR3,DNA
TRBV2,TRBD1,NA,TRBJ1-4,CASKDGTGGEKLFF,TGTGCCAGCAAGGATGGGACAGGGGGGGAAAAACTGTTTTTT
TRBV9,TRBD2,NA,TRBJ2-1,CASSVSGTAGEQFF,TGTGCCAGCAGCGTTAGCGGGACGGCGGGGGAGCAGTTCTTC
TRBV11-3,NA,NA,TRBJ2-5,CASSLEEGWETQYF,TGTGCCAGCAGCTTAGAGGAGGGGTGGGAGACCCAGTACTTC
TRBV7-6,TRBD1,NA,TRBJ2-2,CASSWTGSGTGELFF,TGTGCCAGCAGCTGGACAGGGTCGGGCACCGGGGAGCTGTTTTTT
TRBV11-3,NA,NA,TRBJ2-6,CASSLERAGANVLTF,TGTGCCAGCAGCTTAGAGCGGGCTGGGGCCAACGTCCTGACTTTC
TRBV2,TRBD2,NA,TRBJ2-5,CAGGLAEGSETQYF,TGTGCCGGAGGACTAGCGGAAGGGTCAGAGACCCAGTACTTC
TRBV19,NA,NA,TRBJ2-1,CASSMEGAGTRFNEQFF,TGTGCCAGTAGTATGGAGGGTGCCGGGACTCGATTTAATGAGCAGTTCTTC
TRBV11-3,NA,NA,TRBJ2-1,CASSGSYNEQFF,TGTGCCAGCAGCGGCAGCTACAATGAGCAGTTCTTC
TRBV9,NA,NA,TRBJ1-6,CASSVGGEPYNSPLHF,TGTGCCAGCAGCGTAGGTGGAGAACCCTATAATTCACCCCTCCACTTT
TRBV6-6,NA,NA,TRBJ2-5,CASRPQGRETQYF,TGTGCCAGCAGGCCTCAGGGTCGGGAGACCCAGTACTTC
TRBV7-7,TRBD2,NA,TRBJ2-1,CASSLLASGGADEQFF,TGTGCTAGCAGCTTATTAGCTAGCGGGGGGGCAGATGAGCAGTTCTTC
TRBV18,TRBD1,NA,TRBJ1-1,CASSPATGGGTEAFF,TGTGCCAGCTCGCCCGCTACAGGGGGAGGAACTGAAGCTTTCTTT
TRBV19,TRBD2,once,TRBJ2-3,CASSISGGRRTDTQYF,TGTGCCAGTAGTATTTCGGGGGGACGGCGCACAGATACGCAGTATTTT
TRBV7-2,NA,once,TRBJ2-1,CASGSSYNEQFF,TGTGCCAGCGGGAGCAGTTACAATGAGCAGTTCTTC
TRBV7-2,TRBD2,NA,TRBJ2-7,CASSLTFGLAGEYEQYF,TGTGCCAGCAGCTTAACTTTCGGGCTAGCGGGAGAATACGAGCAGTACTTC
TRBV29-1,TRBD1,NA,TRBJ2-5,CSVNRGRETQYF,TGCAGCGTCAACAGGGGGCGGGAGACCCAGTACTTC
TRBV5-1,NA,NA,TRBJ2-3,CASEGQAGTDTQYF,TGCGCCAGCGAGGGCCAGGCGGGCACAGATACGCAGTATTTT
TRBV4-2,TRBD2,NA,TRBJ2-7,CASSRPGTSGSYEQYF,TGTGCCAGCAGCCGTCCCGGGACTAGCGGCTCCTACGAGCAGTACTTC
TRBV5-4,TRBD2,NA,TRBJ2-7,CASSLDTEASGAYEQYF,TGTGCCAGCAGCTTGGATACTGAGGCTAGCGGGGCCTACGAGCAGTACTTC
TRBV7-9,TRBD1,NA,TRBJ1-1,CAYTPWTGNTEAFF,TGTGCCTACACCCCGTGGACAGGGAACACTGAAGCTTTCTTT
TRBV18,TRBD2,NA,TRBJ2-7,CASSPREAHSYEQYF,TGTGCCAGCTCCCCCCGGGAGGCCCACTCCTACGAGCAGTACTTC
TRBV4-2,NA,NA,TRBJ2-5,CASSLEGGETQYF,TGTGCCAGCAGCCTTGAGGGTGGGGAGACCCAGTACTTC
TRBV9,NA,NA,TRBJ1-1,CASSGGQNTEAFF,TGTGCCAGCAGCGGGGGACAGAACACTGAAGCTTTCTTT
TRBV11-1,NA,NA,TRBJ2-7,CASSPRPGHQPYEQYF,TGTGCCAGCAGCCCGAGACCGGGACACCAACCTTACGAGCAGTACTTC
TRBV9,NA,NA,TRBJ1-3,CASSVGEGSGNTIYF,TGTGCCAGCAGCGTAGGGGAGGGCTCTGGAAACACCATATATTTT
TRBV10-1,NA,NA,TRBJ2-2,CASSPGESNTGELFF,TGCGCCAGCAGCCCGGGGGAGTCGAACACCGGGGAGCTGTTTTTT
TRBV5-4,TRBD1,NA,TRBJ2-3,CASSLGPQGADTQYF,TGTGCCAGCAGCTTGGGACCCCAGGGGGCAGATACGCAGTATTTT
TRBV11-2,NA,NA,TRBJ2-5,CASSLVTRRETQYF,TGTGCCAGCAGTCTAGTGACTAGACGAGAGACCCAGTACTTC
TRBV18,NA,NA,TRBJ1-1,CASSPGGQVGGTEAFF,TGTGCCAGCTCACCGGGGGGGCAAGTAGGAGGGACTGAAGCTTTCTTT
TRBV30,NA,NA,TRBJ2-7,CAWSPVGESSYEQYF,TGTGCCTGGAGTCCGGTCGGGGAAAGCTCCTACGAGCAGTACTTC
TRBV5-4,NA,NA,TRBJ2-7,CASSQTGPVISEQYF,TGTGCCAGCAGTCAAACGGGTCCAGTAATATCCGAGCAGTACTTC
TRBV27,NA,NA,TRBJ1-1,CASSFRRRNTEAFF,TGTGCCAGCAGTTTTCGGCGGCGTAACACTGAAGCTTTCTTT
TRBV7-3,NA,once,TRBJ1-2,CASSRLTF,TGTGCCAGCAGCCGACTCACCTTC
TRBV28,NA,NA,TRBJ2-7,CASSLVRTYEQYF,TGTGCCAGCAGTTTAGTCAGAACCTACGAGCAGTACTTC
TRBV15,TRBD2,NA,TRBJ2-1,CATSEVSSGRPLHNEQFF,TGTGCCACCAGCGAGGTATCTAGCGGGAGGCCGCTCCACAATGAGCAGTTCTTC
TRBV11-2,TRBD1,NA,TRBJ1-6,CASSRDRGKLNSPLHF,TGTGCCAGCAGCCGGGACAGGGGAAAACTAAATTCACCCCTCCACTTT
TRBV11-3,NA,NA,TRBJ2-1,CASSLQGYNEQFF,TGTGCCAGCAGCTTACAGGGCTACAATGAGCAGTTCTTC
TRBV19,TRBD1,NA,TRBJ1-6,CASSRLGTGAGVYNSPLHF,TGTGCCAGTAGTAGGTTAGGCACAGGGGCCGGGGTCTATAATTCACCCCTCCACTTT
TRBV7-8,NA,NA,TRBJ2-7,CASSPQRREQYF,TGTGCCAGCAGCCCCCAGCGTCGGGAGCAGTACTTC
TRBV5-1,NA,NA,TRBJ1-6,CASSLRQPNSPLHF,TGCGCCAGCAGCTTGAGACAGCCCAATTCACCCCTCCACTTT
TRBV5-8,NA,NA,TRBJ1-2,CASSRTAFGYTF,TGTGCCAGCAGCCGGACAGCGTTTGGCTACACCTTC
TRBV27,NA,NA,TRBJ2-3,CASSLRGVNTQYF,TGTGCCAGCAGTTTACGCGGGGTCAATACGCAGTATTTT
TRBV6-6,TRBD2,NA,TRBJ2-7,CASREATTYEQYF,TGTGCCAGCCGGGAGGCGACCACCTACGAGCAGTACTTC
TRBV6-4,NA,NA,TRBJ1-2,CANYSGGWYGYTF,TGTGCCAACTACTCGGGGGGGTGGTATGGCTACACCTTC
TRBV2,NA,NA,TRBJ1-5,CASSGYPGPNQPQHF,TGTGCCAGCAGTGGATATCCAGGGCCGAATCAGCCCCAGCATTTT
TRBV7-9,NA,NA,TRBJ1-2,CASSEEGSLYYGYTF,TGTGCCAGCAGCGAGGAGGGCAGTCTTTACTATGGCTACACCTTC
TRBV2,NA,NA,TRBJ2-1,CASKTGSNSYNEQFF,TGTGCCAGCAAGACCGGGTCCAACTCCTACAATGAGCAGTTCTTC
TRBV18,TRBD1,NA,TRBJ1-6,CASSPCRDRVSPLHF,TGTGCCAGCTCACCCTGCAGGGACAGGGTTTCACCCCTCCACTTT
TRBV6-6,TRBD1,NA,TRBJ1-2,CASSLDRLLNYGYTF,TGTGCCAGCAGTCTGGACAGGCTACTAAACTATGGCTACACCTTC
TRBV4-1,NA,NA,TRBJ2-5,CASSQVLGAGETQYF,TGCGCCAGCAGCCAAGTCCTTGGGGCTGGGGAGACCCAGTACTTC
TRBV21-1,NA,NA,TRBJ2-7,CASSNPDSLVDEQYF,TGTGCCAGCAGCAACCCGGACAGTTTGGTGGACGAGCAGTACTTC
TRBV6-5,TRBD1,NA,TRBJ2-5,CASSFGQGEGGTQYF,TGTGCCAGCAGTTTTGGACAGGGTGAAGGAGGGACCCAGTACTTC
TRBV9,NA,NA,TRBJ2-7,CASGRSSYEQYF,TGTGCCAGCGGGAGAAGCTCCTACGAGCAGTACTTC
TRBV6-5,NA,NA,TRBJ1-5,CASSYSGAHQPQHF,TGTGCCAGCAGTTATTCAGGGGCCCATCAGCCCCAGCATTTT